The subject of this entry is one T cell receptor (beta chain). This receptor's antigen is unknown. No base quality values were provided; no much bigger clone lies one nucleotide off. The sample originates from a study of siplizumab effects on memory and regulatory T cells (dated by TCRdb to between 2018 and 2021). About the investigation overall: The study looked at the effect of siplizumab, an anti-CD2 antibody, on alloreactive T-cell subsets in allogeneic mixed lymphocyte reactions made from human PBMCs.

Beyond this particular receptor, the publication reports: In reactions with siplizumab, an average of about 75% of mappable alloreactive CD4+ clones were Treg-derived, compared with roughly 27% in control reactions. Siplizumab significantly lowered the cumulative frequency of alloreactive sequences that could be traced to unstimulated CD4+ memory T cells. Unstimulated naive T cells appeared more diverse than memory T cells, and naive cells seemed to contribute substantially to the alloresponse. Because sequences below about 10^-5 frequency were poorly captured, only a minor fraction of alloreactive clones could be mapped to unstimulated subsets. Whether proliferating Tregs from siplizumab cultures were suppressive was not functionally confirmed. For roughly 75-96% of proliferating CD4+ or CD8+ clones, no naive or memory phenotype could be assigned.

Sorted unstimulated T cells and proliferating T cells recovered from mixed lymphocyte reactions were subjected to TCRbeta CDR3 sequencing. Fresh whole blood from around 11 HLA-typed healthy donors was used to isolate PBMCs. Libraries were built with the immunoSEQ multiplex PCR assay. Approximately 100,000 TCR templates per sample were assayed on the deep sequencing platform. Genomic DNA extracted from sorted T cells was the material used for TCRbeta CDR3 sequencing. Under the source paper's analysis protocol: Clonal analysis of TCRbeta CDR3 data was done in the R programming language. Alloreactive CD4+ and CD8+ clones were identified by comparing unstimulated samples to CFSE-low samples taken after the reaction. Alloreactive CD4+ clones were assigned to regulatory or non-regulatory origin by matching sequences to sorted unstimulated Treg and non-Treg repertoires. This is the immuneACCESS table as TCRdb keeps it, with only in-frame sequences that have V and J called. A part of the clones is gone; compared with another copy, unresolved V genes explain less than half, and the rest is unexplained. V, J and clone size were drawn from that table, and D and trimming were deduced from the DNA. A total of about 110,000 clones appear in this sample, approximately 92% of them only once. Of the sample, approximately 1.2% is held by the ten largest clones.

The sequence came from a human donor in good health. The sample taken for sequencing was CD4+ T cells sorted from blood.

CDR3 loop: CASSLASSTYGYTF. In nucleotide form, the sequence is TGTGCCAGCAGTTTAGCTAGCTCCACCTATGGCTACACCTTC. The chain couples TRBV27 to TRBJ1-2; the D gene is unclear. The CDR3 covers 14 residues, taking in both the cysteine and the phenylalanine. Only the CDR3 DNA stays, 42 bases, in frame from base 1. V loses 2 bases of germline sequence and J loses 4 bases, and the interval between the two ends is 11 bases. The germline V gene (reference sequence) supplies CDR1 MNHEY and CDR2 SMNVEV.